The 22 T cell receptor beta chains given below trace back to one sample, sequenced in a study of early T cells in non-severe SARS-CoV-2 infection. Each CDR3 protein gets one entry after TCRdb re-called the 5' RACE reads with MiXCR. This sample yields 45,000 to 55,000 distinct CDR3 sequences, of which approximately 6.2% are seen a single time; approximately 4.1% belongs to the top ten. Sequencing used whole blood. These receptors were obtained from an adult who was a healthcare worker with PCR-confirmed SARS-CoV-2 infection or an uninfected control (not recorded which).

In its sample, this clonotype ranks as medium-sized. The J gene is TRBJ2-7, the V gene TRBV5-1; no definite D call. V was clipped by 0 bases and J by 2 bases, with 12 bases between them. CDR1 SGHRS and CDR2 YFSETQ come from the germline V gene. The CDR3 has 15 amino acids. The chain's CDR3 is CASSLAGPPTYEQYF. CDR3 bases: TGCGCCAGCAGCTTGGCGGGCCCCCCTACCTACGAGCAGTACTTC.

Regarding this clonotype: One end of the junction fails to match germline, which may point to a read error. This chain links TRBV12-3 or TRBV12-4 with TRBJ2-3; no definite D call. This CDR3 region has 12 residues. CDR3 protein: CASSPNTDMQYF. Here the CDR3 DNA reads TGTGCCAGCAGTCCTAACACAGATATGCAGTATTTT.

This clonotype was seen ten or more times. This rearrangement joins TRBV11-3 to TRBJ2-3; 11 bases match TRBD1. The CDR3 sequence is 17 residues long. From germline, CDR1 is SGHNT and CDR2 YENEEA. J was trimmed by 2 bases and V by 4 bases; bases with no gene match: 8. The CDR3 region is CASSSGQGDYYTDTQYF. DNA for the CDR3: TGTGCCAGCAGCTCGGGACAGGGGGACTACTACACAGATACGCAGTATTTT. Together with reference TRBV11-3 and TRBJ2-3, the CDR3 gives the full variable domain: EAGVVQSPRYKIIEKKQPVAFWCNPISGHNTLYWYLQNLGQGPELLIRYENEEAVDDSQLPKDRFSAERLKGVDSTLKIQPAELGDSAVYLCASSSGQGDYYTDTQYFGPGTRLTVL.

In DNA form, the CDR3 reads TGTGCCAGCAGTTCCATTGGGGGCTTCATGAACACTGAAGCTTTCTTT. It codes for CASSSIGGFMNTEAFF. J is TRBJ1-1 and V is TRBV12-3 or TRBV12-4; TRBD1 might be the D (6 bases). The germline V and J ends were trimmed by 4 bases and 0 bases, with 15 bases remaining between them. CDR3 length: 16 amino acids.

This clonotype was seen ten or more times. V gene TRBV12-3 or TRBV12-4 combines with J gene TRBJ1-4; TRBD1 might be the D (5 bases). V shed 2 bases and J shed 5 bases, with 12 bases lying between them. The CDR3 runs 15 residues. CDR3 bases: TGTGCCAGCAGTTTATTTTCCAGGGTGAATGAAAAACTGTTTTTT. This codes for CASSLFSRVNEKLFF.

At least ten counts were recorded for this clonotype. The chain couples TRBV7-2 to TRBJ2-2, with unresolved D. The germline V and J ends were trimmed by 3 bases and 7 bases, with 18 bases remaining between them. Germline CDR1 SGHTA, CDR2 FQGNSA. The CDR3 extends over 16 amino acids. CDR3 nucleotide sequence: TGTGCCAGCAGCTTGAGAATTATCCCCCAGGTCGGGGAGCTGTTTTTT. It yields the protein CASSLRIIPQVGELFF.

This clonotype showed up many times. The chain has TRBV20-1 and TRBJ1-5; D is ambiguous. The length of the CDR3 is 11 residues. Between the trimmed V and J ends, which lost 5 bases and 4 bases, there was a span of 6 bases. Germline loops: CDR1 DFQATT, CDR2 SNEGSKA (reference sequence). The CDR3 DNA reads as TGCAGTGCTTCCTTGAATCAGCCCCAGCATTTT. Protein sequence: CSASLNQPQHF.

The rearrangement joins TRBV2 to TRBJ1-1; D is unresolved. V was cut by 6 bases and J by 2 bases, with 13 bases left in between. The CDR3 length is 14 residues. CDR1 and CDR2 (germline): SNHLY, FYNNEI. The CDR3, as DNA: TGTGCCAGCAGCGCGTCACGGGCAAACACTGAAGCTTTCTTT. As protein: CASSASRANTEAFF. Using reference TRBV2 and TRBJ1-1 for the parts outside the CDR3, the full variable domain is EPEVTQTPSHQVTQMGQEVILRCVPISNHLYFYWYRQILGQKVEFLVSFYNNEISEKSEIFDDQFSVERPDGSNFTLKIRSTKLEDSAMYFCASSASRANTEAFFGQGTRLTVV.

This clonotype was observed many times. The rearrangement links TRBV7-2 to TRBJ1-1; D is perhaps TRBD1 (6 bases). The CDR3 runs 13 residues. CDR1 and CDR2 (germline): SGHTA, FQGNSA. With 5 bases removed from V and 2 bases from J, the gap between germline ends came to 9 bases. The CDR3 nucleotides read TGTGCCAGCAGCGGACAGCGAAACACTGAAGCTTTCTTT. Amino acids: CASSGQRNTEAFF.

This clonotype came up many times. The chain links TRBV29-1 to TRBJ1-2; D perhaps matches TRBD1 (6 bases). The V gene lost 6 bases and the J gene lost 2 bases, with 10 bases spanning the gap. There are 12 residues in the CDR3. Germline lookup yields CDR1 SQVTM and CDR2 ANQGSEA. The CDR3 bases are TGCAGCGTCGCGGGGGCCAACTATGGCTACACCTTC. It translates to CSVAGANYGYTF.

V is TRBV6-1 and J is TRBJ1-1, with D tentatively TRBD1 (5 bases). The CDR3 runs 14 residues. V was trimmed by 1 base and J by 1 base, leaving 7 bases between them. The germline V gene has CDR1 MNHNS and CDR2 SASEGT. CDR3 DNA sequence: TGTGCCAGCAGTGAAGGGGGGGGGAACACTGAAGCTTTCTTT. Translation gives CASSEGGGNTEAFF.

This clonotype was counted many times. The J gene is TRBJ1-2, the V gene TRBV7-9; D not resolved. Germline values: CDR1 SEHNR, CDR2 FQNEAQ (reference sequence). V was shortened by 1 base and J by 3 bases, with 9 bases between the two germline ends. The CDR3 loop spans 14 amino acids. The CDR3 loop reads CASSLGPGDYGYTF. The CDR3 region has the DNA TGTGCCAGCAGCTTAGGCCCGGGCGACTATGGCTACACCTTC.

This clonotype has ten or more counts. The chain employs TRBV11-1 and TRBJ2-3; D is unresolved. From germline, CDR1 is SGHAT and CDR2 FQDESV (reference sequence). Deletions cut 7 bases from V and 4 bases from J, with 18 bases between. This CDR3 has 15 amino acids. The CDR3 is CASNLGPSWSDTQYF. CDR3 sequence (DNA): TGTGCCAGCAACCTCGGACCTTCATGGTCAGATACGCAGTATTTT.

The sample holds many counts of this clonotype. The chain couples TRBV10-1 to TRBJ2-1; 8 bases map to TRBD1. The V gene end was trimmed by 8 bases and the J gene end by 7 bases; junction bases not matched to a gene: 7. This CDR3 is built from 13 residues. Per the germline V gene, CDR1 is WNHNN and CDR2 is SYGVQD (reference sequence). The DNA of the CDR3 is TGCGCCAGCGCCGGACAGGGTCGGAATGAGCAGTTCTTC. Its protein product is CASAGQGRNEQFF.

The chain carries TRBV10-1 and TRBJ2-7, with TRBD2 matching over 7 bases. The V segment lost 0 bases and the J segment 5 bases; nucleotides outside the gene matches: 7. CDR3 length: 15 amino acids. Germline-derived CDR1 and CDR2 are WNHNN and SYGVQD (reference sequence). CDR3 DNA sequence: TGCGCCAGCAGTGAGTCTATTTCCCTAGCGGACGAGCAGTACTTC. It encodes CASSESISLADEQYF.

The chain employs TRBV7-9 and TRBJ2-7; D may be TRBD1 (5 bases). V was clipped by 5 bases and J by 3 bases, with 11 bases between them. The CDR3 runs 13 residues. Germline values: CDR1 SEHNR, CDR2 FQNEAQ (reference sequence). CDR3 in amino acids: CASSHDSFYEQYF. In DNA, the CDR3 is TGTGCCAGCAGCCACGACAGCTTCTACGAGCAGTACTTC.

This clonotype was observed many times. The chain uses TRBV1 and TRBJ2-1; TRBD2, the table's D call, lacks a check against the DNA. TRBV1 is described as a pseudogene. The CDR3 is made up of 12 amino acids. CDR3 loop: CTSRTRPDEQFF. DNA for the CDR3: TGCACCAGCAGGACTAGGCCTGATGAGCAGTTCTTC.

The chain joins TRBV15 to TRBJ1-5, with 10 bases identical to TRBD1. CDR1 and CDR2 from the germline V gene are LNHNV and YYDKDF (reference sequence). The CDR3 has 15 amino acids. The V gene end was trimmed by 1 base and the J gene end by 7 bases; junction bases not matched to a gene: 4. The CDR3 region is CATSRGDRGSQPQHF. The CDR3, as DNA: TGTGCCACCAGCAGAGGGGACAGGGGAAGCCAGCCCCAGCATTTT.

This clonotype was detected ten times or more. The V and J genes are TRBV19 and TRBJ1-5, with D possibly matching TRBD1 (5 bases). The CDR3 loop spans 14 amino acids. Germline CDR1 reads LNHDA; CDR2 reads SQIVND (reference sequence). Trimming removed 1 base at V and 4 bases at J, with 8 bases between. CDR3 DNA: TGTGCCAGTAGTATAGTGACAGTTAATCAGCCCCAGCATTTT. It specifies CASSIVTVNQPQHF.

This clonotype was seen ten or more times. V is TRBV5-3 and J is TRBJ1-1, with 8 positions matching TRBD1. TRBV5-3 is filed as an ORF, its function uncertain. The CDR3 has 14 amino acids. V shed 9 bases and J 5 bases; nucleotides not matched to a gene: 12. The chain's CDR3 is CATDRTGRRTEAFF. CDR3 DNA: TGTGCCACCGATCGGACAGGGCGGCGGACTGAAGCTTTCTTT.

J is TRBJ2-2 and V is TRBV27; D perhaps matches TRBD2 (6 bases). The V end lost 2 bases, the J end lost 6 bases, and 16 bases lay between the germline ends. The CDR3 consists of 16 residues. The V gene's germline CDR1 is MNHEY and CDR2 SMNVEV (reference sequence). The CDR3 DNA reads TGTGCCAGCAGTTTAAACGGGGGATCGCGCGCCGGGGAGCTGTTTTTT. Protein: CASSLNGGSRAGELFF.

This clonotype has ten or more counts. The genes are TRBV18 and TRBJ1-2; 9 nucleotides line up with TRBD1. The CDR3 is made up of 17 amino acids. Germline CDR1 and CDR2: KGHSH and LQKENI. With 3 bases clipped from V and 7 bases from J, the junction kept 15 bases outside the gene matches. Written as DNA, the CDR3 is TGTGCCAGCTCACCCTCCGCCACAGGGGGCGCATTAGGTGGCTACACCTTC. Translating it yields CASSPSATGGALGGYTF.